What follows are 14 T cell receptor beta chains derived from one specimen sequenced in a study of blood T cell repertoires in COVID-19 (dated by TCRdb to between 2020 and 2021). The library came from the immunoSEQ multiplex PCR assay. Sourced from immuneACCESS, this table was stored by TCRdb with only in-frame sequences that have V and J called. A share of the clones is absent; for the studies checked, an unresolved V gene accounts for under half, and the remainder has no known explanation. The sample contains some 180,000 clones, roughly 77% of them found a single time. The ten largest clones capture almost 6% of the sample. The sequenced sample was peripheral blood. All receptors derive from a woman in her thirties or forties with COVID-19, enrolled during active disease.

V and J are TRBV12-5 and TRBJ2-7; weak D call: TRBD2 (6 bases). Per germline, CDR1 LGHNT and CDR2 FRNRAP. The CDR3 extends over 16 amino acids. V dropped 1 base and J dropped 0 bases, with 13 bases sitting between them. In DNA, the CDR3 is TGTGCTAGTGGTTTGGGGGCGCGGGGAAGCTCCTACGAGCAGTACTTC. Translation: CASGLGARGSSYEQYF. Full variable domain (rest looked up from reference TRBV12-5 and TRBJ2-7): DARVTQTPRHKVTEMGQEVTMRCQPILGHNTVFWYRQTMMQGLELLAYFRNRAPLDDSGMPKDRFSAEMPDATLATLKIQPSEPRDSAVYFCASGLGARGSSYEQYFGPGTRLTVT.

The J gene is TRBJ1-3, the V gene TRBV7-6, with D perhaps TRBD1 (5 bases). CDR3 size: 16 residues. Germline V gene lookup returns CDR1 SGHVS and CDR2 FNYEAQ. V gave up 3 bases and J gave up 2 bases, with 14 bases separating them. The CDR3: CASSLVGGGAGNTIYF. Here the CDR3 DNA reads TGTGCCAGCAGCTTGGTGGGGGGGGGAGCTGGAAACACCATATATTTT.

The CDR3 protein is CASRTLENQPQHF. The CDR3, as DNA: TGTGCCAGTCGGACACTCGAGAATCAGCCCCAGCATTTT. The chain couples TRBV2 to TRBJ1-5; a weak D match, TRBD1 (5 bases). CDR1 SNHLY and CDR2 FYNNEI come from the germline V gene. V was shortened by 9 bases and J by 4 bases, with 13 bases between the two germline ends. There are 13 residues in the CDR3.

The chain uses TRBV5-4 and TRBJ1-1; TRBD1 might be the D (5 bases). The CDR3 extends over 14 amino acids. Trimming took off 2 bases at V and 1 base at J, with 9 bases between the two ends. CDR1 is SGHNT and CDR2 is YYREEE in the germline V gene (reference sequence). DNA for the CDR3: TGTGCCAGCAGCTTCCCCGGACAGAACACTGAAGCTTTCTTT. Its translation is CASSFPGQNTEAFF.

The rearrangement links TRBV5-1 to TRBJ2-5; tentatively, D is TRBD2 (5 bases). Between the trimmed V and J ends, which lost 4 bases and 2 bases, there was a span of 12 bases. Germline lookup yields CDR1 SGHRS and CDR2 YFSETQ. This CDR3 is 14 amino acids long. This CDR3 reads CASSPVPGQETQYF. CDR3 DNA sequence: TGCGCCAGCAGCCCGGTCCCGGGACAAGAGACCCAGTACTTC.

V usage is TRBV3-1 (or the pseudogene TRBV3-2) and J usage is TRBJ1-2; 8 bases align to TRBD1. J gave up 4 bases and V 2 bases, and 6 bases lay outside the gene matches. Germline values: CDR1 LGHDT, CDR2 YNNKEL (reference sequence). The CDR3 consists of 15 residues. The CDR3 sequence: CASSQRRDRPYGYTF. DNA of the CDR3: TGTGCCAGCAGCCAACGTCGGGACAGGCCCTATGGCTACACCTTC.

The chain carries TRBV3-1 (or the pseudogene TRBV3-2) and TRBJ2-1; possibly TRBD2 for D (6 bases). CDR1 and CDR2 (germline): LGHDT, YNNKEL (reference sequence). V lost 1 base and J 3 bases, leaving 16 bases between the germline ends. The CDR3 is made up of 17 amino acids. CDR3 nucleotide sequence: TGTGCCAGCAGCCAAGCTTGGGGGGACGGTTACTACAATGAGCAGTTCTTC. It codes for CASSQAWGDGYYNEQFF.

The rearrangement uses TRBV9 and TRBJ1-6, with no clear D. Germline values: CDR1 SGDLS, CDR2 YYNGEE. The V and J ends lost 4 bases and 4 bases respectively, with 12 bases between them. The CDR3 loop spans 15 amino acids. This CDR3 is CASSSEGNYNSPLHF. The CDR3 bases are TGTGCCAGCAGCTCAGAGGGTAATTATAATTCACCCCTCCACTTT. The full variable domain, in which reference TRBV9 and TRBJ1-6 provide the parts outside the CDR3, is DSGVTQTPKHLITATGQRVTLRCSPRSGDLSVYWYQQSLDQGLQFLIQYYNGEERAKGNILERFSAQQFPDLHSELNLSSLELGDSALYFCASSSEGNYNSPLHFGNGTRLTVT.

This clone appeared a few times. The chain employs TRBV30 and TRBJ1-3; D is perhaps TRBD1 (5 bases). Germline V gene data show CDR1 as GTSNPN and CDR2 as SVGIG (reference sequence). The CDR3 totals 16 residues. V was cut by 2 bases and J by 0 bases, with 14 bases left in between. The CDR3 is CAWSPAGGSSGNTIYF. CDR3 DNA sequence: TGTGCCTGGAGTCCCGCGGGGGGGAGCTCTGGAAACACCATATATTTT.

The chain uses TRBV12-5 and TRBJ1-1; D gene unclear. The V and J ends lost 6 bases and 1 base respectively, with 9 bases between them. This CDR3 region has 13 residues. Germline CDR1 LGHNT, CDR2 FRNRAP. CDR3 protein: CASGRTTNTEAFF. The CDR3 region has the DNA TGTGCTAGTGGACGTACAACGAACACTGAAGCTTTCTTT.

J is TRBJ2-3 and V is TRBV5-1, with D unresolved. The CDR3 runs to 15 residues. V was pared by 5 bases and J by 0 bases, with 13 bases between. Per the germline V gene, CDR1 is SGHRS and CDR2 is YFSETQ. The CDR3 loop reads CASRLQLSSTDTQYF. CDR3 sequence (DNA): TGCGCCAGCAGATTACAGTTGTCTAGCACAGATACGCAGTATTTT.

This clone has ten or more counts. The chain employs TRBV7-3 and TRBJ1-4, with TRBD1 as a possible D gene (5 bases). The CDR3 contains 14 residues. V gave up 7 bases and J gave up 7 bases, with 16 bases separating them. Germline CDR1 reads SGHTA; CDR2 reads FQGTGA. CDR3 DNA: TGTGCCAGCATCCCCTGTCAGGGAAGTGAAAAACTGTTTTTT. Its protein is CASIPCQGSEKLFF.

The V and J genes are TRBV19 and TRBJ1-5; the D gene is possibly TRBD1 (6 bases). CDR3 length: 14 amino acids. V lost 3 bases and J lost 2, with 8 bases in between. Germline CDR1 reads LNHDA; CDR2 reads SQIVND (reference sequence). The CDR3 loop reads CASSMDRGNQPQHF. DNA for the CDR3: TGTGCCAGTAGTATGGACAGAGGCAATCAGCCCCAGCATTTT.

The chain links TRBV7-2 to TRBJ2-5, with 8 nucleotides matching TRBD2. The CDR3 length is 16 residues. Germline V lookup: CDR1 SGHTA, CDR2 FQGNSA. V shed 0 bases, J shed 5 bases, and the junction held 8 bases outside the gene matches. The CDR3 DNA follows: TGTGCCAGCAGCTTAGCCGGGGGGGCCGGGGTCGAGACCCAGTACTTC. As protein: CASSLAGGAGVETQYF.